This TCR beta chain was obtained from a study of Ad26.COV2.S vaccination and SARS-CoV-2 variants (dated by TCRdb to about 2021). For the study in its entirety: Donors in the vaccine arm were drawn from COV1001, a phase I-IIa trial of Ad26.COV2.S in healthy adults that was multicentre, randomized, double-blind and placebo-controlled. The TCR-sequenced set comprised approximately 32 samples: some 19 Ad26.COV2.S vaccine recipients, 5 placebo recipients and 8 SARS-CoV-2 convalescent individuals. Ad26.COV2.S was administered intramuscularly at a dose of 5x10^10 or 1x10^11 viral particles, either as one shot or as two shots given 56 days apart. Participants in the trial were split at random into five groups of five each, receiving low-dose or high-dose Ad26.COV2.S once or twice, or else placebo on both occasions. Investigators remained blinded to trial group allocation during experiments and outcome assessment. TCRbeta repertoire sequencing was used to assess the specificity and breadth of SARS-CoV-2-reactive T cell receptors after Ad26.COV2.S vaccination.

What the authors observed across the whole study: The study was not powered for comparison of responses between vaccine doses or regimens. After vaccination, substantial breadth of spike-specific CD8+ and CD4+ T cell responses was reported. The authors noted that total T cell responses may have been underestimated by the TCR breadth and depth analyses. Vaccine and placebo recipients had comparable non-spike TCR breadth, which fits with the vaccine containing only spike. Ad26.COV2.S recipients had higher spike-specific TCR breadth than placebo recipients (P = 0.0014).

TCRbeta CDR3 regions were sequenced with the immunoSEQ Assay. After extraction, genomic DNA underwent amplification by bias-controlled multiplex PCR, followed by high-throughput sequencing. On the authors' methods: To quantify the absolute abundance of every unique TCRbeta CDR3 region, sequences were collapsed and filtered. T cell fraction was estimated by normalizing TCRbeta template counts to usable DNA, which was measured by amplifying reference genes present in all nucleated cells. Repertoire TCRs were annotated as SARS-CoV-2-specific when V gene, CDR3 amino acid sequence and J gene were exactly matched to a known reactive TCR set. The reference SARS-CoV-2 TCR set came from MIRA and was filtered for enrichment in COVID-19-positive ImmuneCODE repertoires, removing public or cross-reactive TCRs. Drawing on the MIRA antigens, annotated TCRs were analysed further at the level of specific ORF or position within ORF. Breadth was defined as annotated unique rearrangements over total unique productive rearrangements; depth was the summed frequency of those rearrangements. TCR breadth was compared between groups using two-sided Wilcoxon rank-sum tests. TCRdb limited this immuneACCESS table to in-frame rearrangements with V and J called. A share of clones is missing; checked studies link under half to unresolved V genes, and the rest is unexplained. V and J calls and clone size are those listed in that table; D and trimming were worked out from the DNA. The sample records about 350,000 clones, 65% to 90% of which are singletons. About 10% of the sample rests with the top ten.

The germline V gene specifies SNHLY as CDR1 and FYNNEI as CDR2. V is shortened by 1 base, J by 4 bases, and the region joining them spans 11 bases. Its CDR3 holds 16 amino acids, cysteine through phenylalanine. Of the read, only the CDR3 DNA is kept; its 48 bases are in frame from base 1. Of note for this clone: There is no known antigen for this receptor. Per-base qualities were not stored, and no clone one base away is much larger.

The treatment or condition label for this specimen denotes: roughly 19 received Ad26.COV2.S at low or high dose, single or two shots; five or six received placebo; per-sample allocation not given. For vaccine and placebo recipients, repertoires were sequenced using samples collected on day 63 after the first injection. Cohort 1b enrolled 25 to 30 adults aged 18-55 years at a single site in Boston, USA, between 29 July and 7 August 2020. Ad26.COV2.S was a replication-incompetent adenovirus type 26 vector that expressed a prefusion-stabilized SARS-CoV-2 spike protein derived from the original Wuhan strain.

The sequence was obtained from a person aged 18-60 years who received the Ad26.COV2.S COVID-19 vaccine or a placebo. The chain links TRBV2 with TRBJ2-6, with a tentative D gene TRBD1 over 6 matching bases. Source: peripheral blood, taken in a trial of Ad26.COV2.S vaccine versus placebo. The DNA is as follows: TGTGCCAGCAGTGAAGACAGGGCTTTCGGGGCCAACGTCCTGACTTTC. The translation is CASSEDRAFGANVLTF. This CDR3, with the reference TRBV2 and TRBJ2-6 proteins standing in past its ends, gives the full variable domain EPEVTQTPSHQVTQMGQEVILRCVPISNHLYFYWYRQILGQKVEFLVSFYNNEISEKSEIFDDQFSVERPDGSNFTLKIRSTKLEDSAMYFCASSEDRAFGANVLTFGAGSRLTVL.